This TCR beta chain is drawn from a study of blood T cell repertoires in COVID-19. Across the study: Samples taken during acute and convalescent COVID-19 were collected in the United States, Italy and Spain. The analysed material was cDNA or gDNA that came from T cells, B-cell-depleted T cells, or PBMCs.

As originally analysed: Amplified reference gene primers provided the basis for estimating nucleated cell counts. The method was immunoSEQ multiplex PCR; TCRdb's version includes in-frame clones alone and lacks a portion of them. That table furnishes V, J and clone size, whereas the DNA furnished D and trimming. Of around 69,000 clones listed, about 86% are singletons. This CDR3 is 16 amino acids long. The germline V gene encodes CDR1 LGHDT and CDR2 YNNKEL (reference sequence). V was pared by 1 base and J by 4 bases, with 16 bases between. The chain employs TRBV3-1 (or the pseudogene TRBV3-2) and TRBJ1-2; D possibly corresponds to TRBD1 (5 bases). This sequence was found in a man aged 50 to 60 with active COVID-19. Specimen: peripheral blood. CDR3 bases: TGTGCCAGCAGCCAAGGGGGCAGGGCCCCTTTCTATGGCTACACCTTC. It codes for CASSQGGRAPFYGYTF.